These T cell receptor beta chains were read from a single sample in a study of cytomegalovirus exposure and HLA in healthy donors. Clones were read by immunoSEQ multiplex PCR, and TCRdb kept only the in-frame ones, dropping some. The sample includes over 100,000 clones, 63% of them seen just once. Sequenced material: PBMCs. The receptors were sampled from a man in his forties in good health and CMV-seropositive. Both conserved end residues are part of each CDR3. The D gene is left open where the match is weak. Some rows mark clone size as missing; the rest say once, few, many or name a class of expanded clone.

v_gene	j_gene	d_gene	abundance	CDR3aa	CDR3nt
TRBV10-3	TRBJ2-7	TRBD2	-	CASREGVSYEQYF	TGTGCCTCGCGGGAGGGCGTCTCCTACGAGCAGTACTTC
TRBV27	TRBJ1-6	TRBD1	-	CASSPATGHLSSYNSPLHF	TGTGCCAGCAGTCCAGCGACAGGGCACCTAAGCTCCTATAATTCACCCCTCCACTTT
TRBV4-1	TRBJ1-4	-	-	CASSQDQSGLNEKLFF	TGCGCCAGCAGCCAAGATCAATCAGGGCTTAATGAAAAACTGTTTTTT
TRBV6-6	TRBJ2-7	TRBD1	-	CASRTGQGAIYEQYF	TGTGCCAGCAGAACCGGACAGGGGGCGATCTACGAGCAGTACTTC
TRBV5-6	TRBJ2-1	TRBD1	-	CASSSQGAPYNEQFF	TGTGCCAGCAGCTCACAGGGGGCCCCCTACAATGAGCAGTTCTTC
TRBV18	TRBJ2-2	TRBD1	-	CASSLRTGAGELFF	TGTGCCAGCTCCCTCCGGACAGGGGCCGGGGAGCTGTTTTTT
TRBV6-1	TRBJ1-6	-	-	CASSGMDSYNSPLHF	TGTGCCAGCAGTGGAATGGACAGCTACAATTCACCCCTCCACTTT
TRBV7-2	TRBJ2-2	-	-	CASSISYTGELFF	TGTGCCAGCAGCATTAGCTACACCGGGGAGCTGTTTTTT
TRBV5-1	TRBJ2-5	TRBD1	-	CASSSGWVDRIQETQYF	TGCGCCAGCAGCTCGGGGTGGGTGGACAGGATCCAAGAGACCCAGTACTTC
TRBV2	TRBJ2-3	-	-	CASSHLPPGTDTQYF	TGTGCCAGCAGTCATCTACCTCCCGGGACAGATACGCAGTATTTT
TRBV28	TRBJ2-7	TRBD1	once	CASSPGQGANEQYF	TGTGCCAGCAGCCCGGGACAGGGGGCCAACGAGCAGTACTTC
TRBV6-6	TRBJ2-2	TRBD2	-	CASSYKGLGAGELFF	TGTGCCAGCAGTTACAAGGGACTAGGAGCCGGGGAGCTGTTTTTT
TRBV6-5	TRBJ1-5	-	once	CATARDDNQPQHF	TGTGCCACCGCTCGGGATGACAATCAGCCCCAGCATTTT
TRBV7-9	TRBJ2-7	TRBD2	once	CASSLLAGGEQYF	TGTGCCAGCAGCTTGTTAGCGGGAGGCGAGCAGTACTTC
TRBV7-6	TRBJ2-1	TRBD2	-	CASSLGTTSYNEQFF	TGTGCCAGCAGTCTCGGGACTACTTCCTACAATGAGCAGTTCTTC
TRBV5-6	TRBJ2-2	TRBD1	few	CASHTGGPNTGELFF	TGTGCCAGCCATACAGGGGGCCCGAACACCGGGGAGCTGTTTTTT
TRBV10-3	TRBJ2-4	-	-	CAISEPRGGENIQYF	TGTGCCATCAGTGAGCCCAGGGGAGGGGAAAACATTCAGTACTTC
TRBV5-4	TRBJ2-2	TRBD2	-	CASSLGLAANTGELFF	TGTGCCAGCAGCTTGGGACTAGCGGCCAACACCGGGGAGCTGTTTTTT
TRBV14	TRBJ2-5	-	-	CASSVNFGVETQYF	TGTGCCAGCAGCGTCAATTTCGGAGTAGAGACCCAGTACTTC
TRBV7-2	TRBJ2-7	-	-	CASSLLQTSPYF	TGTGCCAGCAGCTTACTTCAGACTAGTCCGTACTTC
TRBV4-1	TRBJ2-7	-	-	CASGQVAGPTYEQYF	TGCGCCAGCGGCCAAGTGGCGGGACCTACCTACGAGCAGTACTTC
TRBV18	TRBJ1-4	-	-	CASSPRREEKLFF	TGTGCCAGCTCACCACGGAGGGAGGAAAAACTGTTTTTT
TRBV4-1	TRBJ2-1	TRBD2	-	CASSPRRLAGDGGEQFF	TGCGCCAGCAGCCCCCGCAGGCTAGCGGGAGACGGCGGTGAGCAGTTCTTC
TRBV7-9	TRBJ1-2	-	-	CASSLAQGAPSTF	TGTGCCAGCAGCTTAGCTCAAGGGGCGCCCAGCACCTTC
TRBV10-3	TRBJ1-4	TRBD1	-	CAISDPPGQPRREATNEKLFF	TGTGCCATCAGTGACCCTCCGGGACAGCCCCGCCGTGAAGCAACTAATGAAAAACTGTTTTTT
TRBV6-6	TRBJ2-7	TRBD2	-	CASSYSGGLGGEQYF	TGTGCCAGCAGTTACTCCGGGGGACTAGGGGGCGAGCAGTACTTC
TRBV5-1	TRBJ2-7	-	-	CASSLGFGGDDEQYF	TGCGCCAGCAGCTTGGGGTTCGGGGGAGATGACGAGCAGTACTTC
TRBV19	TRBJ1-5	TRBD1	once	CASSSPGQGSIGNQPQHF	TGTGCCAGTAGTAGTCCGGGACAGGGGAGTATCGGCAATCAGCCCCAGCATTTT
TRBV6-5	TRBJ2-7	TRBD2	-	CASSYSASGSYEQYF	TGTGCCAGCAGTTACTCGGCTAGCGGCTCCTACGAGCAGTACTTC
TRBV27	TRBJ2-5	TRBD2	few	CASSLVAWTSGGRVETQYF	TGTGCCAGCAGTTTGGTTGCCTGGACTAGCGGGGGCCGAGTGGAGACCCAGTACTTC
TRBV27	TRBJ1-4	-	-	CASSSPGQNEKLFF	TGTGCCAGCAGTTCCCCGGGACAAAATGAAAAACTGTTTTTT
TRBV11-2	TRBJ2-2	-	-	CASSLGGPGELFF	TGTGCCAGCAGCTTAGGGGGGCCGGGGGAGCTGTTTTTT
TRBV5-1	TRBJ2-3	TRBD2	-	CASSGRGAGNTQYF	TGCGCCAGCAGCGGGCGGGGGGCAGGGAATACGCAGTATTTT
TRBV6-6	TRBJ1-2	TRBD1	few	CASSQGTARSYGYTF	TGTGCCAGCAGTCAAGGGACAGCCCGATCCTATGGCTACACCTTC
TRBV7-9	TRBJ2-1	TRBD2	few	CASSPGLAGNNEQFF	TGTGCCAGCAGCCCCGGACTAGCGGGAAACAATGAGCAGTTCTTC
TRBV7-8	TRBJ1-2	TRBD1	few	CASSSQTGSGDGYTF	TGTGCCAGCAGCTCGCAGACAGGGTCAGGTGATGGCTACACCTTC
TRBV19	TRBJ1-4	-	-	CASSTSGGAANEKLFF	TGTGCCAGTAGTACCTCCGGCGGTGCGGCTAATGAAAAACTGTTTTTT
TRBV11-1	TRBJ1-4	-	-	CASSTSRREKLFF	TGTGCCAGCAGCACTTCTCGGCGGGAAAAACTGTTTTTT
TRBV30	TRBJ1-6	-	-	CAWTAYNSPLHF	TGTGCCTGGACGGCCTATAATTCACCCCTCCACTTT
TRBV5-1	TRBJ2-7	-	-	CASSPDLAYPNEQYF	TGCGCCAGCAGCCCGGATTTAGCCTACCCGAACGAGCAGTACTTC
TRBV5-1	TRBJ2-1	TRBD2	-	CASSARQTGTSHGYNEQFF	TGCGCCAGCAGCGCCCGACAGACCGGGACTAGCCATGGCTACAATGAGCAGTTCTTC
TRBV7-3	TRBJ2-6	-	few	CASSQTPTLGPTALTF	TGTGCCAGCAGTCAAACTCCCACTCTGGGGCCAACGGCCCTGACTTTC
TRBV6-5	TRBJ2-7	TRBD1	-	CASSYFGGQGINEQYF	TGTGCCAGCAGTTACTTTGGGGGACAGGGGATTAACGAGCAGTACTTC
TRBV5-5	TRBJ2-3	TRBD2	-	CASSLANSGGDTQYF	TGTGCCAGCAGCTTGGCCAACTCGGGAGGGGATACGCAGTATTTT
TRBV6-4	TRBJ1-2	-	-	CASSEAPSGYYGYTF	TGTGCCAGCAGCGAAGCCCCCTCGGGGTACTATGGCTACACCTTC
TRBV4-1	TRBJ2-3	TRBD1	-	CASSYDSDRTSTDTQYF	TGCGCCAGCAGCTACGACTCGGACAGGACTAGCACAGATACGCAGTATTTT
TRBV28	TRBJ1-2	-	-	CASNPGQSYGYTF	TGTGCCAGCAATCCGGGACAATCCTATGGCTACACCTTC
TRBV19	TRBJ1-5	-	-	CASSPVSNQPQHF	TGTGCCAGTAGTCCAGTTTCCAATCAGCCCCAGCATTTT
TRBV28	TRBJ1-4	-	-	CASSSWTVGNEKLFF	TGTGCCAGCAGTTCGTGGACAGTAGGAAACGAAAAACTGTTTTTT
TRBV5-1	TRBJ1-3	TRBD1	-	CASSPETGERNTIYF	TGCGCCAGCAGCCCGGAGACAGGGGAGCGGAACACCATATATTTT
TRBV4-1	TRBJ2-7	-	-	CASSQEIGTSPEQYF	TGCGCCAGCAGCCAAGAGATAGGGACTTCTCCCGAGCAGTACTTC
TRBV19	TRBJ2-7	-	-	CASSINLGGSPAYEQYF	TGTGCCAGTAGTATTAATCTTGGCGGCAGTCCAGCCTACGAGCAGTACTTC
TRBV28	TRBJ2-7	TRBD2	-	CASSFSGTSGTYEQYF	TGTGCCAGCAGTTTCTCCGGGACTAGCGGGACCTACGAGCAGTACTTC
TRBV2	TRBJ2-1	TRBD2	-	CASSTVGLAGGEQFF	TGTGCCAGCAGTACCGTCGGACTAGCGGGGGGTGAGCAGTTCTTC
TRBV27	TRBJ2-7	TRBD1	-	CASSLFAGTASYEQYF	TGTGCCAGCAGTCTATTCGCCGGGACAGCCTCCTACGAGCAGTACTTC
TRBV7-9	TRBJ1-2	TRBD1	-	CASSFWTGEDYGYTF	TGTGCCAGCAGCTTTTGGACAGGGGAGGACTATGGCTACACCTTC
TRBV9	TRBJ2-5	-	few	CASGSGDSRGTQYF	TGTGCCAGCGGATCCGGAGATTCAAGGGGGACCCAGTACTTC
TRBV19	TRBJ2-5	-	-	CASSIDSTEETQYF	TGTGCCAGTAGTATAGATTCGACAGAAGAGACCCAGTACTTC
TRBV15	TRBJ2-7	TRBD2	-	CATSRGLAAGGYEQYF	TGTGCCACCAGCAGAGGGTTAGCAGCGGGGGGCTACGAGCAGTACTTC
TRBV6-1	TRBJ1-4	TRBD1	few	CASSVQGATNEKLFF	TGTGCCAGCAGTGTCCAGGGGGCAACTAATGAAAAACTGTTTTTT